This TCR beta chain was identified during a study of breast tumors, draining lymph nodes, adjacent tissues. General study points: Tumor repertoires ranked between lymph nodes and nontumor tissue in diversity, with V and J gene preferences. The data were judged consistent with most tumor T cells coming from lymph node and expanding in tumor.

A single record per CDR3 protein comes from TCRdb applying MiXCR to the multiplex PCR reads. The sample has fewer than 250,000 distinct CDR3 sequences, about 34% seen once. Turning to this clonotype: Its target is not known. The junction shows a germline mismatch at one end, possibly a read error.

CDR3 length: 14 amino acids. Germline V lookup: CDR1 SGDLS, CDR2 YYNGEE. Samples came from axillary lymph nodes draining the breast cancer. The sequencing input was axillary lymph node tissue. This TCR was recovered from a female donor with breast cancer. Some clones in this sample may be carry-over from other donors' samples. This chain joins TRBV9 and TRBJ2-4; unclear D gene. CDR3 residues: CASSATQAKSIQYF. The CDR3, as DNA: TGTGCCAGCAGCGCGACTCAAGCCAAAAGCATTCAGTACTTC.